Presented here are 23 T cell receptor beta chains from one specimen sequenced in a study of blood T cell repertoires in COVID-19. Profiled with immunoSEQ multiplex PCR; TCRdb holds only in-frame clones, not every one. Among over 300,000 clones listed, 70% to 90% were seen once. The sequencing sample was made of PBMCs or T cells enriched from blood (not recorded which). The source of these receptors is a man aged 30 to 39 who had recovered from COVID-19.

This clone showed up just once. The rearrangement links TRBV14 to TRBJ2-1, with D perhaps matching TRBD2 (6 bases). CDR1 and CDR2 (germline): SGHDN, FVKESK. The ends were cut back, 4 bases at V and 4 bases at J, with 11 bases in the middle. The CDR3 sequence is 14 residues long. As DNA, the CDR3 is TGTGCCAGCAGCCCTTACGGGGGTTACAATGAGCAGTTCTTC. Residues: CASSPYGGYNEQFF. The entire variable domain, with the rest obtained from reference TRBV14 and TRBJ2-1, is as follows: EAGVTQFPSHSVIEKGQTVTLRCDPISGHDNLYWYRRVMGKEIKFLLHFVKESKQDESGMPNNRFLAERTGGTYSTLKVQPAELEDSGVYFCASSPYGGYNEQFFGPGTRLTVL.

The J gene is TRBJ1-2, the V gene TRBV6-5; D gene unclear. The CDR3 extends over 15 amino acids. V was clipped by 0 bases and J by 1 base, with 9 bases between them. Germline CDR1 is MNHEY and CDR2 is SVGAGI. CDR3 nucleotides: TGTGCCAGCAGTTACTCGCCGAGGCTTAACTATGGCTACACCTTC. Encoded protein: CASSYSPRLNYGYTF.

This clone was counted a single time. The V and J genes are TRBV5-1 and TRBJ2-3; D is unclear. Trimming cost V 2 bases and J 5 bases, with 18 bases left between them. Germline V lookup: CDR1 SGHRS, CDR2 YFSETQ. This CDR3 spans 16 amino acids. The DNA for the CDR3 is TGCGCCAGCAGCTTTGTGGGTAGAGGCAGTGGAGATACGCAGTATTTT. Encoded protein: CASSFVGRGSGDTQYF.

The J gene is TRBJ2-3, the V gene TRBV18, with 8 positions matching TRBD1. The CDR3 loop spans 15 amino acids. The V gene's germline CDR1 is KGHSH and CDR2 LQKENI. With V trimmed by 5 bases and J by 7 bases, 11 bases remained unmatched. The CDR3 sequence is CASSTTGDVGNTQYF. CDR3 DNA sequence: TGTGCCAGCTCAACGACAGGGGACGTCGGAAATACGCAGTATTTT.

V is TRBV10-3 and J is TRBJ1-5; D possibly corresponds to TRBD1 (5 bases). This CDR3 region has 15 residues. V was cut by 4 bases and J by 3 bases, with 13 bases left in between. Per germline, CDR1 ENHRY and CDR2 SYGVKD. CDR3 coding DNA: TGTGCCATCAGTGGGACGGGGGGTCCCAATCAGCCCCAGCATTTT. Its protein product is CAISGTGGPNQPQHF.

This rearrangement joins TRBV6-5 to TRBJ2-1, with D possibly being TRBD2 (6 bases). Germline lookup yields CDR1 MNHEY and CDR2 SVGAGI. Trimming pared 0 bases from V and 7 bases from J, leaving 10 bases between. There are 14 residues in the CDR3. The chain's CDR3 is CASSYSTAGNEQFF. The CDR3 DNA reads TGTGCCAGCAGTTACTCGACGGCGGGGAATGAGCAGTTCTTC.

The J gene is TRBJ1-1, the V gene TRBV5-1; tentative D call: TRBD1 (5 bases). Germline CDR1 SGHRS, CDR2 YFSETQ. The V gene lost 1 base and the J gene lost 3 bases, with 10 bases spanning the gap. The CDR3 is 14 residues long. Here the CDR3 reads CASSLLGGHTEAFF. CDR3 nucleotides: TGCGCCAGCAGCTTGTTGGGGGGACACACTGAAGCTTTCTTT.

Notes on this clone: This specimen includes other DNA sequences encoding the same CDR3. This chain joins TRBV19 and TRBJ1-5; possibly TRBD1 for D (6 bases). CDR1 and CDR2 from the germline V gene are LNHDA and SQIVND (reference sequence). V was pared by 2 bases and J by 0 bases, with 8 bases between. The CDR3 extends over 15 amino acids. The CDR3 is CASSISRGSNQPQHF. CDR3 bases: TGTGCCAGTAGTATAAGCAGGGGTAGCAATCAGCCCCAGCATTTT.

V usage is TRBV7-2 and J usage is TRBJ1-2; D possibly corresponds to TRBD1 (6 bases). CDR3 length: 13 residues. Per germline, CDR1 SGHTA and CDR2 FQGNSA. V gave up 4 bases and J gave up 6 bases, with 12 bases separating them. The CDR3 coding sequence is TGTGCCAGCAGCTCCACAGGGATAGATGGCTACACCTTC. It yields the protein CASSSTGIDGYTF.

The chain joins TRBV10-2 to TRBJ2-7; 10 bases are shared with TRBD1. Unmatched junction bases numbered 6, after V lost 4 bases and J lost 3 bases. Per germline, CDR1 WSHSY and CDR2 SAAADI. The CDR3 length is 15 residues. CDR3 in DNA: TGCGCCAGCAGTGCGGCGGGACAGGGGATCTACGAGCAGTACTTC. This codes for CASSAAGQGIYEQYF.

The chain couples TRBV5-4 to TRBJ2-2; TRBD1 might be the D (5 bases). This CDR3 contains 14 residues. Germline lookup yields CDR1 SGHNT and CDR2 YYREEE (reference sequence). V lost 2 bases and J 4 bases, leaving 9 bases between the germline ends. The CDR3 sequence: CASSLDRTTGELFF. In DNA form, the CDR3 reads TGTGCCAGCAGCTTAGACAGAACCACCGGGGAGCTGTTTTTT.

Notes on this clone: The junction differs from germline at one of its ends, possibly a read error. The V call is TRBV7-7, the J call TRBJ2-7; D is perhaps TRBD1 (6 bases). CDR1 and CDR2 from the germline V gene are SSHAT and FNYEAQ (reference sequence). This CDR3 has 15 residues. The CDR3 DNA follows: TGTGCTAGCAGCCCCTCGACAGGTTCAGTACACGAGCAGTACTTC. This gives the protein CASSPSTGSVHEQYF.

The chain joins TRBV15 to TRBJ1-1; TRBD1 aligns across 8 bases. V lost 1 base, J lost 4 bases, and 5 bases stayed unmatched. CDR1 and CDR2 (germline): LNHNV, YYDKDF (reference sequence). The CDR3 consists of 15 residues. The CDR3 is CATSRGTGFSTEAFF. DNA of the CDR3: TGTGCCACCAGCAGAGGGACAGGGTTTAGCACTGAAGCTTTCTTT.

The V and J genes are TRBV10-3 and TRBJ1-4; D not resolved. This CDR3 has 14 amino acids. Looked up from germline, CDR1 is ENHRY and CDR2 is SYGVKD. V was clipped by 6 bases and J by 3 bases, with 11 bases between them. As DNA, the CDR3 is TGTGCCATCAGGGAGGGTAGCGCTAATGAAAAACTGTTTTTT. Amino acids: CAIREGSANEKLFF.

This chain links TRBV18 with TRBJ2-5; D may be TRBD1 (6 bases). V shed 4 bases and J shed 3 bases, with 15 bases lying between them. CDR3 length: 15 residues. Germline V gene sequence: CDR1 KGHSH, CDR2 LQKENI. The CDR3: CASSLWQGPEETQYF. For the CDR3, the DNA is TGTGCCAGCTCACTGTGGCAGGGGCCCGAAGAGACCCAGTACTTC.

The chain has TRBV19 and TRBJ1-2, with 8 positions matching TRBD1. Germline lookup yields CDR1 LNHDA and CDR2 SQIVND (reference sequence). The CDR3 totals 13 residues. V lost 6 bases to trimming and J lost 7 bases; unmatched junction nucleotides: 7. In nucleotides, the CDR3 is TGTGCCAGTAGGCCGGACAGGGCACTTGGCTACACCTTC. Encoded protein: CASRPDRALGYTF.

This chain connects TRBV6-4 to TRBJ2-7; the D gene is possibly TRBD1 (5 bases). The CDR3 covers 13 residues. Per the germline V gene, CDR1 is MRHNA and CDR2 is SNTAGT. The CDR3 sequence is CTHRTKRPYEQYF. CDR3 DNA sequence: TGTACCCATCGGACAAAAAGGCCCTACGAGCAGTACTTC.

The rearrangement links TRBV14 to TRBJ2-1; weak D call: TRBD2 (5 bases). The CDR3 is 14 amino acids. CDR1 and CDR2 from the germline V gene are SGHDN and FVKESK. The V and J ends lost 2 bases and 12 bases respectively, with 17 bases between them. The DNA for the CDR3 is TGTGCCAGCAGCCAACCCCCCCCGAGGGTCGGGCAGTTCTTC. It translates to CASSQPPPRVGQFF.

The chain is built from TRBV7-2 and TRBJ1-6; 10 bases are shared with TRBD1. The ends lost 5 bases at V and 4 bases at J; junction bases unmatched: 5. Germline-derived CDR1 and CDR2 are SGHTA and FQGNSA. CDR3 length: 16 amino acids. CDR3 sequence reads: CASSMTGGLYNSPLHF. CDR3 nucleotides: TGTGCCAGCAGCATGACAGGGGGCCTTTATAATTCACCCCTCCACTTT.

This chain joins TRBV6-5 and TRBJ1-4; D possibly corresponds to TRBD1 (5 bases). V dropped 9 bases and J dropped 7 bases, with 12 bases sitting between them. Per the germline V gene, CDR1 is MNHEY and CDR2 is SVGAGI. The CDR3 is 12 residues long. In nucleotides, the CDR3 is TGTGCCAGTCAGGGATTCAGTGAAAAACTGTTTTTT. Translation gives CASQGFSEKLFF.

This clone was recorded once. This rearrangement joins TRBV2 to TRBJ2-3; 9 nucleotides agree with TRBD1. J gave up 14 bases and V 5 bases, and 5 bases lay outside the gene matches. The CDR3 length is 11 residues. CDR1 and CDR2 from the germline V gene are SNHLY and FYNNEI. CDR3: CASSLDRGLYF. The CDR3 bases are TGTGCCAGCAGTTTGGACAGGGGATTGTATTTT.

DNA for the CDR3: TGTGCCTGTCGGACAGAGGGGAGTTCACCCCTCCACTTT. It translates to CACRTEGSSPLHF. The V call is TRBV30, the J call TRBJ1-6, with a weak D call TRBD1 (6 bases). With 6 bases removed from V and 9 bases from J, the gap between germline ends came to 15 bases. The CDR3 length is 13 residues. Germline V gene lookup returns CDR1 GTSNPN and CDR2 SVGIG (reference sequence).

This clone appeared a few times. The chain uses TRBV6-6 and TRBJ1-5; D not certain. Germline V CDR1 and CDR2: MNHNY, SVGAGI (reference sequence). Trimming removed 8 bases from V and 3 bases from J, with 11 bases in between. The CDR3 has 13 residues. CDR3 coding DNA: TGTGCCAGCCGTACAGCTTCCAATCAGCCCCAGCATTTT. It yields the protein CASRTASNQPQHF.